The following is a TCR beta chain sequence with its context. These data originate in a study of blood T cell repertoires in COVID-19. The authors' processing: How many nucleated cells were present was estimated from reference gene primer amplification. Sequenced by immunoSEQ multiplex PCR; TCRdb stores in-frame clones only, minus some. V, J and clone size are taken as reported in that table, and D and trimming were inferred from the DNA itself. The sample has tens of thousands of clones; approximately 90% are singletons. CDR1 is SNHLY and CDR2 is FYNNEI in the germline V gene. With 3 bases removed from V and 6 bases from J, the gap between germline ends came to 9 bases. The CDR3 covers 13 residues.

This rearrangement joins TRBV2 to TRBJ2-1; D is unresolved. The clonotype was recovered from a woman of 80 years or more with acute or convalescent COVID-19. The sample was peripheral blood. CDR3 nucleotides: TGTGCCAGCAGTGATGACCCAGGCAATGAGCAGTTCTTC. It yields the protein CASSDDPGNEQFF.